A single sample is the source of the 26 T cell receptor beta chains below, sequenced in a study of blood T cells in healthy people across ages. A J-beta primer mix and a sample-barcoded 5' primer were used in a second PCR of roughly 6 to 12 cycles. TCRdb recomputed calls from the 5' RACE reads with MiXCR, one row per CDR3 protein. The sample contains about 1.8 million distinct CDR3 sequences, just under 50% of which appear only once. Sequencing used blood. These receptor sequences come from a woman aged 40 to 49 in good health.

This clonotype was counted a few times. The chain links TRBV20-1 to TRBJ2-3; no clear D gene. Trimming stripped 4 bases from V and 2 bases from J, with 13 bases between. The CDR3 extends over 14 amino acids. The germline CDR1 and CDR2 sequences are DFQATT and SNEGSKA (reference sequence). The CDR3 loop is CSAIMAPVTDTQYF. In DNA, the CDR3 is TGCAGTGCTATAATGGCGCCCGTCACAGATACGCAGTATTTT.

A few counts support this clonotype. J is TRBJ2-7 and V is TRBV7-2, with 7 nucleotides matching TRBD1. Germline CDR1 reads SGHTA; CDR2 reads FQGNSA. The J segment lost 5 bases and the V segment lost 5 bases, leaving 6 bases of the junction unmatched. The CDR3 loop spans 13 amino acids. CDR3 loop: CASSPDRRHEQYF. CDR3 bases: TGTGCCAGCAGCCCGGACAGGCGCCACGAGCAGTACTTC.

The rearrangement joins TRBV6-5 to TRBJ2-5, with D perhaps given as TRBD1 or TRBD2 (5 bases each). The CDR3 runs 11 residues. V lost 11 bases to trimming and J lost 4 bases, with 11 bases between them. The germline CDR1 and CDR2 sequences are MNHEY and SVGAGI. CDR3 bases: TGTGCCGCCGAGGGGCTAGAGACCCAGTACTTC. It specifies CAAEGLETQYF.

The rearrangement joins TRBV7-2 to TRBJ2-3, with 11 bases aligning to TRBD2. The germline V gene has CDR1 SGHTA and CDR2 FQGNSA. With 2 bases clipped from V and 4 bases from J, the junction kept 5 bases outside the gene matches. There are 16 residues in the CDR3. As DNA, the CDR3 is TGTGCCAGCAGCTTAAGACTAGCGGGGACAGCAGATACGCAGTATTTT. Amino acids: CASSLRLAGTADTQYF.

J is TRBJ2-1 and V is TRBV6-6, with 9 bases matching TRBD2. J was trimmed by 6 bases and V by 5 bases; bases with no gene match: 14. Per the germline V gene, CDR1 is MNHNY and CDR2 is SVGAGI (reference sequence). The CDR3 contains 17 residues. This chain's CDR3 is CASSPRGGGGLINEQFF. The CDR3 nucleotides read TGTGCCAGCAGTCCAAGAGGCGGGGGGGGCCTGATCAATGAGCAGTTCTTC.

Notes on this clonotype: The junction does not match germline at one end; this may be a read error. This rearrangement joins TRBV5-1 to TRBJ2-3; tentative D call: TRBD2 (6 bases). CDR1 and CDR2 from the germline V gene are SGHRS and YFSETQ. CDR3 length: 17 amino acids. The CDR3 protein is CACSLSLGGNRGDTQYF. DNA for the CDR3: TGCGCCTGCAGCCTTTCACTGGGGGGAAATCGAGGAGATACGCAGTATTTT.

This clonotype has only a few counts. The CDR3 nucleotides are TGTGCCAGCAGTGAACTCCGGACAGGGGAGACCCAGTACTTC. Translated: CASSELRTGETQYF. V gene TRBV2 combines with J gene TRBJ2-5; 8 bases are shared with TRBD1. Germline CDR1 reads SNHLY; CDR2 reads FYNNEI. The CDR3 consists of 14 residues. Trimming cost V 2 bases and J 5 bases; bases outside gene matches: 4.

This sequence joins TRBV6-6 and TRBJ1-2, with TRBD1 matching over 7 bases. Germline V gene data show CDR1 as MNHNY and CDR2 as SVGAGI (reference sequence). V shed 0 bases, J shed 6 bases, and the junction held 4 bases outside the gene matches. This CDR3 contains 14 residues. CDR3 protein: CASSYSPGGNGYTF. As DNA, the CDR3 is TGTGCCAGCAGTTACTCGCCAGGGGGAAATGGCTACACCTTC.

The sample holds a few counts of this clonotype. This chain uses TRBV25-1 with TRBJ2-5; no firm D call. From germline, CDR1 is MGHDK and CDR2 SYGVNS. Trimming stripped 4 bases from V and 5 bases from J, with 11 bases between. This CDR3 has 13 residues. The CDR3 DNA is TGTGCCAGCAGTGTAAACATTAGGGAGACCCAGTACTTC. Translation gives CASSVNIRETQYF.

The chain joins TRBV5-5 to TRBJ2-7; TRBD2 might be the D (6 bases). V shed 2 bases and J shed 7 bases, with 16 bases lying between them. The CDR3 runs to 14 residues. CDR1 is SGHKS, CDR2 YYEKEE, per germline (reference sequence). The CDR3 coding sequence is TGTGCCAGCAGCTTTGGGGACTTCTTGGGAGAGCAGTACTTC. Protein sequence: CASSFGDFLGEQYF.

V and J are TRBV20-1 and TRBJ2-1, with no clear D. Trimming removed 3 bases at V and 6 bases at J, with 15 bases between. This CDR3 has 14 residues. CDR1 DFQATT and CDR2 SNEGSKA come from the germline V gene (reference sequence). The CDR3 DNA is TGCAGTGCTAGGAATTCTAGTCCGTTCAATGAGCAGTTCTTC. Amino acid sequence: CSARNSSPFNEQFF.

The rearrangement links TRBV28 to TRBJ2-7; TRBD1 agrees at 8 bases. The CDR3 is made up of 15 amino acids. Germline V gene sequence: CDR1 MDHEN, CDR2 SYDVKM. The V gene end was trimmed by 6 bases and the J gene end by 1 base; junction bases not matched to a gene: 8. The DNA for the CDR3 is TGTGCCAGCAGGCCTCCCGGGACAGGATCCTACGAGCAGTACTTC. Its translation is CASRPPGTGSYEQYF. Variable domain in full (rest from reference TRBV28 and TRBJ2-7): DVKVTQSSRYLVKRTGEKVFLECVQDMDHENMFWYRQDPGLGLRLIYFSYDVKMKEKGDIPEGYSVSREKKERFSLILESASTNQTSMYLCASRPPGTGSYEQYFGPGTRLTVT.

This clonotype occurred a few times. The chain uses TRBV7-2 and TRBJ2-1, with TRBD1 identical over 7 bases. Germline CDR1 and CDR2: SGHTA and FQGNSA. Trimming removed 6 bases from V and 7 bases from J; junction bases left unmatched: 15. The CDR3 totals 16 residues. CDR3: CASSPGTTGIQNEQFF. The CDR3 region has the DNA TGTGCCAGCAGTCCAGGGACGACAGGGATTCAGAATGAGCAGTTCTTC.

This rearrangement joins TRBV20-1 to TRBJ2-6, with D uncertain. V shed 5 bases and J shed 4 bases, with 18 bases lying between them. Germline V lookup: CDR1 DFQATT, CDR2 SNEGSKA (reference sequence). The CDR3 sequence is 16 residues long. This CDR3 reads CSAGALRVPGANVLTF. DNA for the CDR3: TGCAGTGCTGGCGCGCTAAGGGTTCCCGGGGCCAACGTCCTGACTTTC.

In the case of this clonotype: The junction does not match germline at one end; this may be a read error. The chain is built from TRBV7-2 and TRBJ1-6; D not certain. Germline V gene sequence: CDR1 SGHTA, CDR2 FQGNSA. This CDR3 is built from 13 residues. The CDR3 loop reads CASRNLGNSPPHF. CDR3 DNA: TGTGCCAGCAGGAACCTGGGGAACTCACCCCCCCACTTT.

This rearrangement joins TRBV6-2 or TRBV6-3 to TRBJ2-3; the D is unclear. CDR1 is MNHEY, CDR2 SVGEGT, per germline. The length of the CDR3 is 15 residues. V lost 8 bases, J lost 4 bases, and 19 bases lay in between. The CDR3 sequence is CASLPLGRQADTQYF. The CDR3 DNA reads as TGTGCCAGCCTTCCCCTCGGGCGTCAGGCAGATACGCAGTATTTT.

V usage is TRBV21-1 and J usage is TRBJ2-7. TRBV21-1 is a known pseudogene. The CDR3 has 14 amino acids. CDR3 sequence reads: CASSKGRQSYEQYF. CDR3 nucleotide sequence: TGTGCCAGCAGCAAAGGGAGGCAGTCCTACGAGCAGTACTTC.

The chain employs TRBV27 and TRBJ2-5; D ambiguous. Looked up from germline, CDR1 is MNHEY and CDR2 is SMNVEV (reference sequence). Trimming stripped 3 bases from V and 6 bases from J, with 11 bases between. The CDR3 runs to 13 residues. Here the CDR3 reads CASSFGYQQTQYF. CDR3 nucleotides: TGTGCCAGCAGTTTCGGTTACCAGCAGACCCAGTACTTC.

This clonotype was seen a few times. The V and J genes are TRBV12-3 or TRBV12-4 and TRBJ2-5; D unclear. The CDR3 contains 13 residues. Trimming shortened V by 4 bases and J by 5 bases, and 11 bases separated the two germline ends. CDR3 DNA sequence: TGTGCCAGCAGTTACCGACCCGGGGAGACCCAGTACTTC. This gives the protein CASSYRPGETQYF.

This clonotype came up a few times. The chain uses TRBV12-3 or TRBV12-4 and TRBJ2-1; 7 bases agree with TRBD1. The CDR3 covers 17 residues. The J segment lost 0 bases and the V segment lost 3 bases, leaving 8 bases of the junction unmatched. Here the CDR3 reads CASSLGQQGSSYNEQFF. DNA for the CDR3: TGTGCCAGCAGTTTGGGACAACAGGGGAGCTCCTACAATGAGCAGTTCTTC.

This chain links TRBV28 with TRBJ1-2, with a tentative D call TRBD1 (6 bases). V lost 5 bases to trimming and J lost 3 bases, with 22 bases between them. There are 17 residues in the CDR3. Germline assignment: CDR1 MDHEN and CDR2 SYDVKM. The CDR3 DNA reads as TGTGCCAGCAGTCCGTCCGGGACACGGGCCCCCTACTATGGCTACACCTTC. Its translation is CASSPSGTRAPYYGYTF.

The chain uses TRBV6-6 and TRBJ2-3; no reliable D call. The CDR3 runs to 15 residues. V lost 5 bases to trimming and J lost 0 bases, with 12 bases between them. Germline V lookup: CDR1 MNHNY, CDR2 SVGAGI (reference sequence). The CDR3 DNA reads TGTGCCAGCAGTACCAGACGGTCTAGCACAGATACGCAGTATTTT. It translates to CASSTRRSSTDTQYF.

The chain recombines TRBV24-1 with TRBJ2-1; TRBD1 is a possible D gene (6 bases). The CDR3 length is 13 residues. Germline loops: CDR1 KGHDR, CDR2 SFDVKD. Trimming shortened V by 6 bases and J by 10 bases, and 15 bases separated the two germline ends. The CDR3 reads CATSNAGAREQFF. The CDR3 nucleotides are TGTGCCACCAGTAACGCAGGGGCTCGAGAGCAGTTCTTC.

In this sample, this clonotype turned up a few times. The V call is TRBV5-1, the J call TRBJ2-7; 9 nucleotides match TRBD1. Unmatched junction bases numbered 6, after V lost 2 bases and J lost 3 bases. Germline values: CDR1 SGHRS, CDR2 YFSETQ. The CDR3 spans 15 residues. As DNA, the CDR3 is TGCGCCAGCAGCTTTGGGACAGGGATAGGCTACGAGCAGTACTTC. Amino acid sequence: CASSFGTGIGYEQYF.

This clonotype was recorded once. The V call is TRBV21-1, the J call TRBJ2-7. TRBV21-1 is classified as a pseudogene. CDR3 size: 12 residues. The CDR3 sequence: CASSKEAVEQYF. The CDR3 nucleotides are TGTGCCAGCAGCAAAGAAGCCGTCGAGCAGTACTTC.

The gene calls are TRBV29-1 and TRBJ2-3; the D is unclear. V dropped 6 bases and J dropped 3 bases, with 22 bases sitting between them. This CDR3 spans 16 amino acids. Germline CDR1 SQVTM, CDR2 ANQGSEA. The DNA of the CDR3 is TGCAGCGTCGCGCTCCGGTTCTCCCGCAGAACAGATACGCAGTATTTT. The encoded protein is CSVALRFSRRTDTQYF.